This is a list of T cell receptor beta chains from one sample in a study of blood T cell repertoires in COVID-19. Profiling relied on immunoSEQ multiplex PCR, and the TCRdb table lists in-frame clones only, not all of them. The sample lists around 300,000 clones, around 89% occurring once. Specimen: PBMCs or T cells enriched from blood (not recorded which). The receptors originated from a woman aged 18 to 35 who had recovered from COVID-19. CDR3s include the opening cysteine and the closing phenylalanine or tryptophan. Fields, in order: CDR3 length, D gene, V gene, clone size, J gene, CDR3 protein, CDR3 DNA. A D gene is named only where the DNA matches it firmly. A row's size may be missing; if present it is once, few, many or a size class.

len: 14; d_gene: TRBD1; v_gene: TRBV5-1; abundance: .; j_gene: TRBJ1-2; CDR3aa: CASSFSRGEAGYTF; CDR3nt: TGCGCCAGCAGCTTTAGCAGGGGGGAGGCTGGCTACACCTTC
len: 11; d_gene: TRBD1; v_gene: TRBV19; abundance: .; j_gene: TRBJ2-7; CDR3aa: CASGTVYEQYF; CDR3nt: TGTGCCAGCGGGACAGTCTACGAGCAGTACTTC
len: 14; d_gene: .; v_gene: TRBV7-9; abundance: .; j_gene: TRBJ1-4; CDR3aa: CASSSLGAGEKLFF; CDR3nt: TGTGCCAGCAGCTCGCTAGGGGCCGGGGAAAAACTGTTTTTT
len: 14; d_gene: .; v_gene: TRBV10-3; abundance: .; j_gene: TRBJ1-5; CDR3aa: CAISGQYSNQPQHF; CDR3nt: TGTGCCATCAGCGGACAGTATAGCAATCAGCCCCAGCATTTT
len: 12; d_gene: .; v_gene: TRBV28; abundance: .; j_gene: TRBJ1-2; CDR3aa: CASSLGGAGYTF; CDR3nt: TGTGCCAGCAGTTTGGGAGGGGCTGGCTACACCTTC
len: 15; d_gene: TRBD1; v_gene: TRBV19; abundance: once; j_gene: TRBJ1-2; CDR3aa: CASSISDRGFGGYTF; CDR3nt: TGTGCCAGTAGTATATCCGACAGGGGGTTTGGTGGCTACACCTTC
len: 14; d_gene: .; v_gene: TRBV3-1/TRBV3-2; abundance: .; j_gene: TRBJ2-3; CDR3aa: CASRAQGNTDTQYF; CDR3nt: TGTGCCAGCAGGGCCCAGGGCAACACAGATACGCAGTATTTT
len: 14; d_gene: .; v_gene: TRBV6-2/TRBV6-3; abundance: .; j_gene: TRBJ1-2; CDR3aa: CASSGQSTNYGYTF; CDR3nt: TGTGCCAGCAGCGGACAGAGTACTAACTATGGCTACACCTTC
len: 14; d_gene: .; v_gene: TRBV5-4; abundance: .; j_gene: TRBJ1-2; CDR3aa: CASSLAGGNYGYTF; CDR3nt: TGTGCCAGCAGCTTGGCTGGGGGGAACTATGGCTACACCTTC
len: 14; d_gene: .; v_gene: TRBV29-1; abundance: .; j_gene: TRBJ2-3; CDR3aa: CSVAPGGNADTQYF; CDR3nt: TGCAGCGTTGCCCCAGGGGGGAATGCAGATACGCAGTATTTT
len: 13; d_gene: .; v_gene: TRBV10-3; abundance: .; j_gene: TRBJ1-1; CDR3aa: CATTGQLNTEAFF; CDR3nt: TGTGCCACCACGGGACAACTGAACACTGAAGCTTTCTTT
len: 12; d_gene: .; v_gene: TRBV30; abundance: .; j_gene: TRBJ1-1; CDR3aa: CAWTVGSTEAFF; CDR3nt: TGTGCCTGGACCGTAGGGAGCACTGAAGCTTTCTTT